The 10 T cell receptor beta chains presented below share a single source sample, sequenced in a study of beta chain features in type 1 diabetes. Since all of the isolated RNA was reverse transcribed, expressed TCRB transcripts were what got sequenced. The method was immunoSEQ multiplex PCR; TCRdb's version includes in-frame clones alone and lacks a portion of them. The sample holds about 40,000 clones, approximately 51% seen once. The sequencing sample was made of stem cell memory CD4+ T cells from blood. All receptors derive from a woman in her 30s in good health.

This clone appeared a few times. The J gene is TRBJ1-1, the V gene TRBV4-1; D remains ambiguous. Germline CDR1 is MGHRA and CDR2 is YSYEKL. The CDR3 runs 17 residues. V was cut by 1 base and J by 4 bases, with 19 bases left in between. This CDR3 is CASSQGQGRQEGTEAFF. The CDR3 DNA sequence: TGCGCCAGCAGCCAAGGACAAGGGCGGCAGGAGGGCACTGAAGCTTTCTTT.

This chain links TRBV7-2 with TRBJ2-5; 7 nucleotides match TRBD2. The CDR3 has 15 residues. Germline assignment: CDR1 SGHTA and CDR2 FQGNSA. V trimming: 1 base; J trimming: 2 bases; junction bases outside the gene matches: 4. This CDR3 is CASSLVGTIQETQYF. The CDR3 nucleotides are TGTGCCAGCAGCTTAGTTGGGACTATACAAGAGACCCAGTACTTC.

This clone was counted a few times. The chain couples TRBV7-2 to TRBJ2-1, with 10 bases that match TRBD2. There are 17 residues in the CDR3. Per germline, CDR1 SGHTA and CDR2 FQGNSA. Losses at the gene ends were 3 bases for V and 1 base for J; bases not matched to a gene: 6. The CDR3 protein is CASSFRTSGNSYNEQFF. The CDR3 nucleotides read TGTGCCAGCAGCTTTCGGACTAGCGGAAATTCCTACAATGAGCAGTTCTTC.

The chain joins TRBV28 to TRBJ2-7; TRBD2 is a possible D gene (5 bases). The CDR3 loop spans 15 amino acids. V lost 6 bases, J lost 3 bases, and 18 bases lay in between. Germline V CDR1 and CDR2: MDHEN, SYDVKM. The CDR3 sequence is CASRPSEVRVYEQYF. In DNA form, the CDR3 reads TGTGCCAGCAGGCCGTCGGAGGTGAGGGTCTACGAGCAGTACTTC.

The CDR3 is CASSHNTGELFF. The CDR3 DNA sequence: TGTGCCAGCAGCCATAACACCGGGGAGCTGTTTTTT. The V call is TRBV7-9, the J call TRBJ2-2; D is ambiguous. The V gene lost 5 bases and the J gene lost 2 bases, with 3 bases spanning the gap. The CDR3 contains 12 residues. CDR1 and CDR2 (germline): SEHNR, FQNEAQ (reference sequence). The full variable domain, completed using reference TRBV7-9 and TRBJ2-2, is DTGVSQNPRHKITKRGQNVTFRCDPISEHNRLYWYRQTLGQGPEFLTYFQNEAQLEKSRLLSDRFSAERPKGSFSTLEIQRTEQGDSAMYLCASSHNTGELFFGEGSRLTVL.

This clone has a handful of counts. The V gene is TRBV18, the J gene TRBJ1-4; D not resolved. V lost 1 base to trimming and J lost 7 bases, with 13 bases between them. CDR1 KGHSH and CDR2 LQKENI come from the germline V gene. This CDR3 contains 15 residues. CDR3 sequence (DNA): TGTGCCAGCTCACCACGGGAGACGTCGGGTGAAAAACTGTTTTTT. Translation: CASSPRETSGEKLFF.

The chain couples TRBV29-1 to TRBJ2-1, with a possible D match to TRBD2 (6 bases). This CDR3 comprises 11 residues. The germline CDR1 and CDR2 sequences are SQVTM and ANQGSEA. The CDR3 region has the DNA TGCACCCTGACTAGTGCCGATGAGCAGTTCTTC. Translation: CTLTSADEQFF.

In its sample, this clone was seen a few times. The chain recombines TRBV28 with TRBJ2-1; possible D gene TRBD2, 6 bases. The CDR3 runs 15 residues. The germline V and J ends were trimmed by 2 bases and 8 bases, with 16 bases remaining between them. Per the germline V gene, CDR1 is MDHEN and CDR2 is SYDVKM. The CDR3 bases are TGTGCCAGCAGTTTACTCACGACTAGAGGCGATGAGCAGTTCTTC. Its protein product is CASSLLTTRGDEQFF.

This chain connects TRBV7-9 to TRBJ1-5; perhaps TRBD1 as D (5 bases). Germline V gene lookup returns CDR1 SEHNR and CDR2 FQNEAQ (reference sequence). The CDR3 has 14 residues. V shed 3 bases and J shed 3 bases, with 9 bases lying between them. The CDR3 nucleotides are TGTGCCAGCAGCTTCGGGGGATACAATCAGCCCCAGCATTTT. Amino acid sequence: CASSFGGYNQPQHF.

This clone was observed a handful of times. The CDR3: CASSQNRAGAETQYF. DNA for the CDR3: TGTGCCAGCAGCCAAAACAGGGCAGGGGCAGAGACCCAGTACTTC. The chain links TRBV4-2 to TRBJ2-5; D is perhaps TRBD1 (6 bases). V lost 2 bases, J lost 4 bases, and 14 bases lay in between. The CDR3 runs to 15 residues. Germline CDR1 reads LGHNA; CDR2 reads YNFKEQ.